This TCR beta chain stems from a study of shared clonotypes between healthy human individuals. The study's findings and limits: The low donor count limited represented genetic and exposure-history diversity. Blood was the sole source, and tissue repertoires probably differ. Non-shared clonotypes showed lower generation probabilities than clonotypes common to all four donors.

As to this clone: Its specificity is not known.

Positive CCR7 selection of CD45RO-negative cells yielded the naive CD8 cells, and terminally differentiated effector memory CD45RA+ cells were excluded. Healthy HIV-negative adults with no recent acute infections or vaccinations were recruited as donors. Here immunoSEQ multiplex PCR was the method, and the copy in TCRdb shows in-frame clones only, minus some. Counted here are about 2.2 million clones, about 93% occurring once; the ten biggest clones make up around 1.7%. The V gene's germline CDR1 is MDHEN and CDR2 SYDVKM. Losses at the gene ends were 8 bases for V and 10 bases for J; bases not matched to a gene: 22. There are 17 residues in the CDR3.

The chain has TRBV28 and TRBJ2-3; 9 bases fit TRBD2. Sequencing input: naive CD8+ T cells from PBMCs. The sequence came from a man younger than 35 in good health. Some clones in this sample may be carry-over from other donors' samples. CDR3 protein: CASRTQREDLHMLAQYF. The CDR3 DNA follows: TGTGCCAGCCGGACTCAGCGGGAGGACCTGCACATGTTGGCGCAGTATTTT.